This TCR beta chain comes out of a study of technical replicates of blood from a few donors. The CDR3 has 15 residues. Looked up from germline, CDR1 is MNHEY and CDR2 is SMNVEV (reference sequence). V trimming: 2 bases; J trimming: 6 bases; junction bases outside the gene matches: 6. TCRdb's copy holds only in-frame clones and misses some; the assay was immunoSEQ multiplex PCR. This sample has 66,000 or so clones, with more than 75% found just once. This chain connects TRBV27 to TRBJ2-1, with 8 bases lining up with TRBD2. What was sequenced was PBMCs. This receptor was obtained from a human donor in good health. Some clones in this sample may be carry-over from other donors' samples. The CDR3 nucleotides are TGTGCCAGCAGTTTAGCCGGGGGGGGCCTCAATGAGCAGTTCTTC. The encoded protein is CASSLAGGGLNEQFF.